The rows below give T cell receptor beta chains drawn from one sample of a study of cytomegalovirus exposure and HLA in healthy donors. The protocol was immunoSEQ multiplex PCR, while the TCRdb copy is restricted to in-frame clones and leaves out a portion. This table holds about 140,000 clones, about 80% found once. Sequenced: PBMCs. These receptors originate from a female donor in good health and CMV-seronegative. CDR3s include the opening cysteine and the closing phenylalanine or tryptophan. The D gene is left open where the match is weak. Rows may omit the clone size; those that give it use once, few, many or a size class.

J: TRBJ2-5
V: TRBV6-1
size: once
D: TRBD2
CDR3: CASEVGGTETQYF
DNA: TGTGCCAGCGAGGTCGGGGGGACAGAGACCCAGTACTTC

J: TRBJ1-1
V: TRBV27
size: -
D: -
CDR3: CASSFGRGQLNTEAFF
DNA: TGTGCCAGCAGTTTTGGCAGGGGCCAACTGAACACTGAAGCTTTCTTT

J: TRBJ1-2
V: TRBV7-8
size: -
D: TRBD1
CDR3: CALGSGQGRGYTF
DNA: TGTGCCCTGGGCAGTGGACAGGGACGTGGCTACACCTTC

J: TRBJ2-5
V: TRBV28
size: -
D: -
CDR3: CVLSGQETQYF
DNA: TGTGTCCTTAGCGGCCAAGAGACCCAGTACTTC

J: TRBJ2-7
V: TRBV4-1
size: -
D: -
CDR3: CASSQERSGFYEQYF
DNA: TGCGCCAGCAGCCAAGAAAGGAGTGGGTTCTACGAGCAGTACTTC

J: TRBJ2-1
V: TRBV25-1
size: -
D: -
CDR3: CASRGESNEQFF
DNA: TGTGCCAGCAGGGGCGAATCCAATGAGCAGTTCTTC

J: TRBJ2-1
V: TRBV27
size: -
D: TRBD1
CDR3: CASSSYTGTAVREQFF
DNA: TGTGCCAGCAGTTCGTACACCGGGACAGCGGTAAGGGAGCAGTTCTTC

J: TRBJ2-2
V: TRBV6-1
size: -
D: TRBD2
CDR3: CASSDFGGASTGELFF
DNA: TGTGCCAGCAGTGACTTCGGGGGGGCCTCGACCGGGGAGCTGTTTTTT

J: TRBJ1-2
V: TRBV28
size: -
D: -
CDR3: CASSFLLGGNYGYTF
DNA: TGTGCCAGCAGCTTTCTTTTGGGGGGGAACTATGGCTACACCTTC

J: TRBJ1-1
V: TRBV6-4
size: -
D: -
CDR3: CASSPTGRNTEAFF
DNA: TGTGCCAGCAGCCCGACAGGTCGGAACACTGAAGCTTTCTTT

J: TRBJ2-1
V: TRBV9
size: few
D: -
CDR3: CASSVVISGTYNEQFF
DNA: TGTGCCAGCAGCGTAGTGATTAGCGGAACCTACAATGAGCAGTTCTTC

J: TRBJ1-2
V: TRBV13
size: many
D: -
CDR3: CASSSAAEPESYTF
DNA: TGTGCCAGCAGCTCGGCTGCGGAACCCGAGAGTTACACCTTC

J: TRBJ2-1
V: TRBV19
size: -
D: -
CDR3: CASSIDYGSYNFF
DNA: TGTGCCAGTAGTATAGATTACGGGAGTTACAATTTCTTC

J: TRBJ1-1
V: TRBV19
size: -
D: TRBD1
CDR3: CASNRGPGTEAFF
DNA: TGTGCCAGTAACAGGGGGCCGGGCACTGAAGCTTTCTTT

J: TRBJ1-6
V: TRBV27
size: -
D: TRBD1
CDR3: CASSSLRSPGQRYVTYNSPLHF
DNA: TGTGCCAGCAGTTCCCTACGAAGCCCGGGACAGCGGTACGTGACCTATAATTCACCCCTCCACTTT

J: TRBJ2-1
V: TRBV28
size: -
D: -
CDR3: CASTVNGVNEQFF
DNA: TGTGCCAGCACCGTGAACGGAGTCAATGAGCAGTTCTTC

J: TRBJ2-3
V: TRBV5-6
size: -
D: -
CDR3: CASSWGPRDTQYF
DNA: TGTGCCAGCAGCTGGGGCCCGCGGGATACGCAGTATTTT

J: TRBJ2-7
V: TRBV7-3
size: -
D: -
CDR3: CASSSPREPRNEQYF
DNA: TGTGCCAGCAGCTCACCTCGGGAACCCCGGAACGAGCAGTACTTC